Below, 31 T cell receptor beta chains from the same sample are listed, as sequenced in a study of CD8+ T cells in alopecia areata (dated 2018 in TCRdb). The library relied on the immunoSEQ multiplex PCR assay. RNA was extracted from all samples and reverse transcribed into cDNA, which served as template for TCR sequencing. TCRdb stores this immuneACCESS table with in-frame sequences only. Part of the clones is absent; in the studies checked, under half of the shortfall reflects unresolved V genes, and no reason is known for the rest. This sample is represented by roughly 150,000 clones; about 87% of them were singletons. The top ten constitute approximately 15% of the sample. Taken with the paper, the label for time point translates to: baseline before oral tofacitinib. Material: CD8+ T cells sorted from blood, obtained at week 0. All receptors come from a human donor with alopecia areata.

The chain has TRBV27 and TRBJ2-1; weak D call: TRBD1 (5 bases). CDR3 length equals 17 residues. Germline V lookup: CDR1 MNHEY, CDR2 SMNVEV (reference sequence). Trimming removed 6 bases at V and 0 bases at J, with 18 bases between. CDR3 residues: CASSSLIQGNSYNEQFF. The CDR3 DNA is TGTGCCAGCAGCTCCCTTATTCAGGGCAACTCCTACAATGAGCAGTTCTTC.

This clone was seen just once. The J gene is TRBJ2-2, the V gene TRBV27; TRBD1 agrees at 7 bases. CDR1 is MNHEY and CDR2 is SMNVEV in the germline V gene (reference sequence). V shed 7 bases and J 0 bases; nucleotides not matched to a gene: 11. The CDR3 runs to 17 residues. CDR3 nucleotides: TGTGCCAGCACCACCGTTTGGACAGGCCCGAACACCGGGGAGCTGTTTTTT. Encoded protein: CASTTVWTGPNTGELFF.

The V and J genes are TRBV27 and TRBJ2-7; possibly TRBD1 for D (5 bases). CDR1 and CDR2 from the germline V gene are MNHEY and SMNVEV (reference sequence). The CDR3 loop spans 13 amino acids. With 2 bases removed from V and 3 bases from J, the gap between germline ends came to 8 bases. The CDR3: CASSLDRHYEQYF. The CDR3 region has the DNA TGTGCCAGCAGTTTAGACAGACACTACGAGCAGTACTTC.

This chain connects TRBV29-1 to TRBJ2-1; D uncertain. V lost 1 base, J lost 8 bases, and 9 bases lay in between. Germline V gives CDR1 SQVTM, CDR2 ANQGSEA. This CDR3 has 12 amino acids. This CDR3 reads CSVEVLADEQFF. Written as DNA, the CDR3 is TGCAGCGTTGAAGTGTTAGCAGATGAGCAGTTCTTC.

The chain has TRBV27 and TRBJ1-2; unclear D gene. Trimming left V 2 bases short and J 8 bases short, with 15 bases between. From germline, CDR1 is MNHEY and CDR2 SMNVEV (reference sequence). The CDR3 loop spans 14 amino acids. CDR3 in DNA: TGTGCCAGCAGTTTAGACGGGTGGGCGAGGGGCTACACCTTC. Amino acids: CASSLDGWARGYTF.

V gene TRBV30 combines with J gene TRBJ2-5, with D uncertain. This CDR3 comprises 14 residues. The germline V and J ends were trimmed by 7 bases and 2 bases, with 17 bases remaining between them. Per the germline V gene, CDR1 is GTSNPN and CDR2 is SVGIG (reference sequence). CDR3 residues: CALVDIPKQETQYF. DNA for the CDR3: TGTGCCTTGGTAGACATACCGAAACAAGAGACCCAGTACTTC. The full variable domain, rest sourced from reference TRBV30 and TRBJ2-5, is SQTIHQWPATLVQPVGSPLSLECTVEGTSNPNLYWYRQAAGRGLQLLFYSVGIGQISSEVPQNLSASRPQDRQFILSSKKLLLSDSGFYLCALVDIPKQETQYFGPGTRLLVL.

V is TRBV5-1 and J is TRBJ1-1; weak D call: TRBD1 (5 bases). Germline CDR1 reads SGHRS; CDR2 reads YFSETQ. The CDR3 has 15 amino acids. Between the trimmed V and J ends, which lost 4 bases and 0 bases, there was a span of 13 bases. CDR3 sequence: CASSSKQALNTEAFF. CDR3 in DNA: TGCGCCAGCAGCAGCAAACAGGCACTGAACACTGAAGCTTTCTTT. The entire variable domain, with the rest obtained from reference TRBV5-1 and TRBJ1-1, is as follows: KAGVTQTPRYLIKTRGQQVTLSCSPISGHRSVSWYQQTPGQGLQFLFEYFSETQRNKGNFPGRFSGRQFSNSRSEMNVSTLELGDSALYLCASSSKQALNTEAFFGQGTRLTVV.

This chain uses TRBV27 with TRBJ2-1, with D possibly being TRBD1 (5 bases). Trimming took 5 bases from V and 8 from J, leaving 10 bases between them. This CDR3 contains 12 residues. Germline-derived CDR1 and CDR2 are MNHEY and SMNVEV (reference sequence). CDR3 in DNA: TGTGCCAGCAGTCAGGGTACAGATGAGCAGTTCTTC. It translates to CASSQGTDEQFF.

The genes are TRBV27 and TRBJ2-1; D is perhaps TRBD2 (5 bases). The germline V gene encodes CDR1 MNHEY and CDR2 SMNVEV (reference sequence). V was clipped by 7 bases and J by 10 bases, with 11 bases between them. The CDR3 length is 11 residues. CDR3 residues: CASMTSGEQFF. CDR3 in DNA: TGTGCCAGCATGACCAGCGGCGAGCAGTTCTTC.

This chain uses TRBV23-1 with TRBJ2-4, with D possibly called TRBD1 or TRBD2 (5 bases each). TRBV23-1 is an ORF for which the function is uncertain. Trimming removed 4 bases from V and 1 base from J, with 17 bases in between. The CDR3 runs 17 residues. This CDR3 is CASSPSPGDRAKNIQYF. DNA of the CDR3: TGCGCCAGCAGTCCCTCGCCCGGGGACCGGGCCAAAAACATTCAGTACTTC.

The chain is built from TRBV7-9 and TRBJ1-1; TRBD1 aligns across 7 bases. The CDR3 is made up of 14 amino acids. Germline CDR1 and CDR2: SEHNR and FQNEAQ (reference sequence). With V trimmed by 5 bases and J by 1 base, 4 bases remained unmatched. The CDR3, as DNA: TGTGCCAGCAGCCCGACAGGGAGGAACACTGAAGCTTTCTTT. As protein: CASSPTGRNTEAFF.

In its sample, this clone was seen once. V usage is TRBV6-1 and J usage is TRBJ1-1; TRBD1 is a possible D gene (5 bases). Looked up from germline, CDR1 is MNHNS and CDR2 is SASEGT. V lost 5 bases to trimming and J lost 1 base, with 14 bases between them. The CDR3 extends over 15 amino acids. CDR3 in DNA: TGTGCCAGCAGTCGCCAGACGGGGGGGAACACTGAAGCTTTCTTT. It encodes CASSRQTGGNTEAFF.

The chain links TRBV11-2 to TRBJ2-7, with TRBD1 matching over 9 bases. The CDR3 contains 17 residues. Germline CDR1 reads SGHAT; CDR2 reads FQNNGV. J gave up 3 bases and V 3 bases, and 12 bases lay outside the gene matches. CDR3 sequence reads: CASSFRLPGQGNYEQYF. The CDR3, as DNA: TGTGCCAGCAGCTTCCGATTGCCGGGACAGGGTAACTACGAGCAGTACTTC.

The chain is built from TRBV14 and TRBJ2-1; D is possibly TRBD2 (5 bases). Germline assignment: CDR1 SGHDN and CDR2 FVKESK. This CDR3 has 13 amino acids. Trimming stripped 6 bases from V and 4 bases from J, with 10 bases between. CDR3 protein: CASSLARYNEQFF. The CDR3 region has the DNA TGTGCCAGCAGTCTAGCACGGTACAATGAGCAGTTCTTC.

This rearrangement joins TRBV27 to TRBJ2-3; 10 bases are shared with TRBD2. The CDR3 loop spans 15 amino acids. Trimming at V came to 6 bases and at J to 6 bases, leaving 9 bases not matched to a gene. Per germline, CDR1 MNHEY and CDR2 SMNVEV (reference sequence). The CDR3 bases are TGTGCCAGCAGGACTACTAGCGGGGTGGTGGATACGCAGTATTTT. This sequence encodes CASRTTSGVVDTQYF.

The chain links TRBV7-2 to TRBJ2-3; no clear D gene. CDR3 length equals 13 residues. Trimming took off 9 bases at V and 2 bases at J, with 12 bases between the two ends. Germline CDR1 and CDR2: SGHTA and FQGNSA. CDR3 sequence: CARGEENTDTQYF. CDR3 coding DNA: TGTGCCAGGGGTGAGGAGAACACAGATACGCAGTATTTT.

CDR3 amino acids: CASSSGTRLLNTEAFF. Here the CDR3 DNA reads TGCGCCAGCAGCTCGGGGACACGGCTTTTGAACACTGAAGCTTTCTTT. The chain carries TRBV5-1 and TRBJ1-1, with D maybe TRBD1 (6 bases). V lost 3 bases and J lost 0, with 15 bases in between. Germline CDR1 and CDR2: SGHRS and YFSETQ. This CDR3 contains 16 residues.

J is TRBJ2-7 and V is TRBV5-5; D not resolved. CDR1 is SGHKS, CDR2 YYEKEE, per germline (reference sequence). The CDR3 totals 14 residues. Trimming removed 0 bases at V and 1 base at J, with 8 bases between. The CDR3 DNA reads TGTGCCAGCAGCTTGGTGTTGGCTTCCTACGAGCAGTACTTC. Protein product: CASSLVLASYEQYF.

The rearrangement uses TRBV27 and TRBJ2-2; D not resolved. CDR1 is MNHEY, CDR2 SMNVEV, per germline (reference sequence). Trimming took 3 bases from V and 3 from J, leaving 11 bases between them. The CDR3 has 15 amino acids. CDR3 amino acids: CASSLVPSYTGELFF. CDR3 nucleotides: TGTGCCAGCAGTTTGGTTCCGTCCTACACCGGGGAGCTGTTTTTT.

The rearrangement uses TRBV7-9 and TRBJ2-3; no reliable D call. There are 12 residues in the CDR3. CDR1 SEHNR and CDR2 FQNEAQ come from the germline V gene (reference sequence). Trimming took off 1 base at V and 2 bases at J, with 1 base between the two ends. CDR3 loop: CASSLDTDTQYF. DNA for the CDR3: TGTGCCAGCAGCTTAGACACAGATACGCAGTATTTT.

This chain connects TRBV2 to TRBJ1-5, with D tentatively TRBD1 (5 bases). Germline V CDR1 and CDR2: SNHLY, FYNNEI. The CDR3 spans 14 residues. Trimming cost V 3 bases and J 3 bases, with 9 bases left between them. Here the CDR3 DNA reads TGTGCCAGCAGTGATCGCAGGGACAATCAGCCCCAGCATTTT. Protein: CASSDRRDNQPQHF.

The chain uses TRBV11-1 and TRBJ2-2; 9 bases map to TRBD2. Germline V gene data show CDR1 as SGHAT and CDR2 as FQDESV (reference sequence). V trimming: 7 bases; J trimming: 4 bases; junction bases outside the gene matches: 10. This CDR3 has 16 amino acids. CDR3 protein: CASIRGAGGGTGELFF. As DNA, the CDR3 is TGTGCCAGCATCCGGGGTGCGGGAGGGGGCACCGGGGAGCTGTTTTTT.

The chain is built from TRBV19 and TRBJ1-1, with 11 bases that match TRBD1. This CDR3 has 13 amino acids. Looked up from germline, CDR1 is LNHDA and CDR2 is SQIVND (reference sequence). The junction had 1 base not matched to a gene; V was cut back by 3 bases and J by 7 bases. The CDR3 reads CASSIGTGGEAFF. Here the CDR3 DNA reads TGTGCCAGTAGTATTGGGACAGGGGGTGAAGCTTTCTTT.

This clone was seen more than once but under ten times. The chain combines TRBV29-1 with TRBJ2-7, with D possibly being TRBD1 (6 bases). Between the trimmed V and J ends, which lost 6 bases and 3 bases, there was a span of 18 bases. The CDR3 consists of 14 residues. Looked up from germline, CDR1 is SQVTM and CDR2 is ANQGSEA. CDR3 in amino acids: CSVALGQNLYEQYF. The CDR3 nucleotides are TGCAGCGTCGCCCTTGGACAGAATCTCTACGAGCAGTACTTC.

The chain couples TRBV4-2 to TRBJ1-3; 7 nucleotides align to TRBD1. Trimming at V came to 3 bases and at J to 0 bases, leaving 8 bases not matched to a gene. In germline, CDR1 is LGHNA, CDR2 YNFKEQ. The CDR3 has 17 residues. This chain's CDR3 is CASSQETGINSGNTIYF. The CDR3 coding sequence is TGTGCCAGCAGCCAGGAGACAGGGATCAACTCTGGAAACACCATATATTTT.

The chain links TRBV29-1 to TRBJ1-2; TRBD1 matches at 7 bases. The germline CDR1 and CDR2 sequences are SQVTM and ANQGSEA. V lost 1 base and J lost 1; bases outside the gene matches: 3. There are 14 residues in the CDR3. CDR3 region: CSVEGTGGNYGYTF. CDR3 nucleotides: TGCAGCGTTGAAGGGACAGGCGGTAACTATGGCTACACCTTC.

The chain couples TRBV14 to TRBJ2-1; 10 bases map to TRBD1. V gave up 4 bases and J gave up 9 bases; unmatched junction bases: 3. From germline, CDR1 is SGHDN and CDR2 FVKESK. The CDR3 runs 13 residues. The CDR3 protein is CASSPGQGFEQFF. The CDR3 DNA sequence: TGTGCCAGCAGCCCGGGACAGGGGTTTGAGCAGTTCTTC.

The chain couples TRBV9 to TRBJ1-2; a possible D gene is TRBD1 (6 bases). This CDR3 comprises 15 residues. V lost 3 bases, J lost 5 bases, and 17 bases lay in between. CDR1 is SGDLS and CDR2 is YYNGEE in the germline V gene. The CDR3 protein is CASSAITGLAYGYTF. The CDR3 coding sequence is TGTGCCAGCAGCGCAATTACAGGGTTAGCTTATGGCTACACCTTC.

The genes are TRBV27 and TRBJ1-1; 8 bases are shared with TRBD1. The germline gives CDR1 MNHEY, CDR2 SMNVEV (reference sequence). This CDR3 region has 15 residues. With V trimmed by 2 bases and J by 1 base, 3 bases remained unmatched. DNA for the CDR3: TGTGCCAGCAGTTTAGCCGGGACAGGGAACACTGAAGCTTTCTTT. It translates to CASSLAGTGNTEAFF.

The genes are TRBV7-6 and TRBJ2-7; tentatively, D is TRBD2 (7 bases). V was clipped by 4 bases and J by 3 bases, with 13 bases between them. The CDR3 totals 14 residues. The V gene's germline CDR1 is SGHVS and CDR2 FNYEAQ. The chain's CDR3 is CASSSSRGHYEQYF. For the CDR3, the DNA is TGTGCCAGCAGCTCTTCGCGGGGGCACTACGAGCAGTACTTC.

V is TRBV5-4 and J is TRBJ1-4; D possibly corresponds to TRBD1 (5 bases). This CDR3 region has 15 residues. Germline CDR1 reads SGHNT; CDR2 reads YYREEE (reference sequence). V lost 4 bases to trimming and J lost 8 bases, with 18 bases between them. DNA of the CDR3: TGTGCCAGCAGCAATGATGGGACGGGGGGGGAAAAACTGTTTTTT. Translated, it gives CASSNDGTGGEKLFF.